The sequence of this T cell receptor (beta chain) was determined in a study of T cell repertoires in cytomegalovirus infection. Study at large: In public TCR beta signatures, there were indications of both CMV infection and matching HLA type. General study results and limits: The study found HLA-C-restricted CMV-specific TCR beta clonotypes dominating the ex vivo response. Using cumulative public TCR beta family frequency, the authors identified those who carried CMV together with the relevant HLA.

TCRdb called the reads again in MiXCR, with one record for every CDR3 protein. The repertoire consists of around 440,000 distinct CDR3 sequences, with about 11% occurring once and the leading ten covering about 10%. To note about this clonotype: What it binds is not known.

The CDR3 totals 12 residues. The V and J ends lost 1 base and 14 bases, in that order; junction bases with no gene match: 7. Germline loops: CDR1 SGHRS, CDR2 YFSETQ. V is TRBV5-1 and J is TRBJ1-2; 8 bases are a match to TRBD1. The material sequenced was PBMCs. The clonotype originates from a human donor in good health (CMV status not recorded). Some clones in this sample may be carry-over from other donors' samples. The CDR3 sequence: CASSLRGQENTF. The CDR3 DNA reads TGCGCCAGCAGCTTGAGGGGACAGGAGAATACCTTC.